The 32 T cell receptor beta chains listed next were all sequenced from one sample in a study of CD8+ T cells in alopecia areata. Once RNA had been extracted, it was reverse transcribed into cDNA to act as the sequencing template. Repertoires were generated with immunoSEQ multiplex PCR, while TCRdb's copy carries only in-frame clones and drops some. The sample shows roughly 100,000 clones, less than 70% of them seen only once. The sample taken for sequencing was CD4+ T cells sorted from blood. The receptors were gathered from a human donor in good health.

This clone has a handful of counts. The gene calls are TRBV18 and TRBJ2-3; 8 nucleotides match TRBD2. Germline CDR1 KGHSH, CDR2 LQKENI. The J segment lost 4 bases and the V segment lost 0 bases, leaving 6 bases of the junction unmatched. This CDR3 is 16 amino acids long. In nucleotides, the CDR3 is TGTGCCAGCTCACCACCGTTAGCGGGGTTGGCAGATACGCAGTATTTT. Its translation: CASSPPLAGLADTQYF.

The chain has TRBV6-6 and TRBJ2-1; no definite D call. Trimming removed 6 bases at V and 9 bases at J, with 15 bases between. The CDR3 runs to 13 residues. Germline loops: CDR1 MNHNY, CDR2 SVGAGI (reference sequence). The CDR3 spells CASSPTSFREQFF. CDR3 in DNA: TGTGCCAGCAGCCCCACGTCCTTTCGTGAGCAGTTCTTC.

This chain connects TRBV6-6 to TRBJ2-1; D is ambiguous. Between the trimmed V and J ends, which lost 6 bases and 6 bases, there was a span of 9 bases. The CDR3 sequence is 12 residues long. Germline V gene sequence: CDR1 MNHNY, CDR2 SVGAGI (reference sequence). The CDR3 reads CASSLNTNEQFF. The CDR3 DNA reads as TGTGCCAGCAGCCTGAACACCAATGAGCAGTTCTTC.

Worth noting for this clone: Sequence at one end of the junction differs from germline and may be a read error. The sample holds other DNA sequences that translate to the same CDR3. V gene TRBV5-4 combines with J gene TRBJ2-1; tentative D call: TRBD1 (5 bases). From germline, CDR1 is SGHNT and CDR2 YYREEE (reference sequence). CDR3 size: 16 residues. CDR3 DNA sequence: TGCGCCAGCAGCTCTGGGTGGGGCAGTTGGGACAATGAGCAGTTCTTC. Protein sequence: CASSSGWGSWDNEQFF. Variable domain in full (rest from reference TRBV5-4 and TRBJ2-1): ETGVTQSPTHLIKTRGQQVTLRCSSQSGHNTVSWYQQALGQGPQFIFQYYREEENGRGNFPPRFSGLQFPNYSSELNVNALELDDSALYLCASSSGWGSWDNEQFFGPGTRLTVL.

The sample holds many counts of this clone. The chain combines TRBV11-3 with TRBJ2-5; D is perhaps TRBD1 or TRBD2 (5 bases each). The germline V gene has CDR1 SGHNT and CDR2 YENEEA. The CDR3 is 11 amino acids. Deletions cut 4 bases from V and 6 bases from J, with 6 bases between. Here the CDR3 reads CASSSGQTQYF. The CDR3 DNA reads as TGTGCCAGCAGCTCGGGACAGACCCAGTACTTC.

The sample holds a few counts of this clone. The CDR3 is CASSLEGTGGKTQYF. In nucleotides, the CDR3 is TGTGCCAGCAGCTTAGAAGGGACAGGGGGAAAGACCCAGTACTTC. The rearrangement joins TRBV7-2 to TRBJ2-5, with 11 positions matching TRBD1. Germline CDR1 is SGHTA and CDR2 is FQGNSA. V dropped 1 base and J dropped 6; count of bases not matched to a gene: 4. The length of the CDR3 is 15 residues.

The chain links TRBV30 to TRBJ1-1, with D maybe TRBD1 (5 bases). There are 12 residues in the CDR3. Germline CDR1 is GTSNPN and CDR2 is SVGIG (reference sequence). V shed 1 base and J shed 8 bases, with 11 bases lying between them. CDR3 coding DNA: TGTGCCTGGAGTGGGGAAAGGACAGAAGCTTTCTTT. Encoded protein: CAWSGERTEAFF. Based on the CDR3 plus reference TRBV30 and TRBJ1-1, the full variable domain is SQTIHQWPATLVQPVGSPLSLECTVEGTSNPNLYWYRQAAGRGLQLLFYSVGIGQISSEVPQNLSASRPQDRQFILSSKKLLLSDSGFYLCAWSGERTEAFFGQGTRLTVV.

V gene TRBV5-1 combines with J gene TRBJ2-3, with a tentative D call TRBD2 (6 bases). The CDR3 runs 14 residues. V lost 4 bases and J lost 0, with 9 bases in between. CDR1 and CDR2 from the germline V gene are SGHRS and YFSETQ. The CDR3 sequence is CASSPEGSTDTQYF. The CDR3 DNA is TGCGCCAGCAGCCCGGAGGGAAGCACAGATACGCAGTATTTT.

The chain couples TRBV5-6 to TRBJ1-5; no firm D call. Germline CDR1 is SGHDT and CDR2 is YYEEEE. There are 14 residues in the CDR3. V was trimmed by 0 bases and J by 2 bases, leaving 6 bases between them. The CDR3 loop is CASSLERGNQPQHF. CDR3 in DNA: TGTGCCAGCAGCTTGGAAAGGGGCAATCAGCCCCAGCATTTT.

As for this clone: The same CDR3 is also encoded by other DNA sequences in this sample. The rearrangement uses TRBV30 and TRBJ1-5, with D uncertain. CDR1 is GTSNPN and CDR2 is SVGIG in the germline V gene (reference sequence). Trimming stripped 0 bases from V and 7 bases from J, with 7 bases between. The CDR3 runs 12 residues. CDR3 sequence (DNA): TGTGCCTGGAGTGTTTCTGGGCAGCCCCAGCATTTT. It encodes CAWSVSGQPQHF.

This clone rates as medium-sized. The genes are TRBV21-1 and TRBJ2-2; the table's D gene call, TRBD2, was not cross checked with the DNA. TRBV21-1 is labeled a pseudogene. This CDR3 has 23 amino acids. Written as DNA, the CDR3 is TGTGCCAGCAGCCGGAACAGGACTAGCGTTAGTGGGAGACCCAATCTGAACACCGGGGAGCTGTTTTTT. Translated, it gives CASSRNRTSVSGRPNLNTGELFF.

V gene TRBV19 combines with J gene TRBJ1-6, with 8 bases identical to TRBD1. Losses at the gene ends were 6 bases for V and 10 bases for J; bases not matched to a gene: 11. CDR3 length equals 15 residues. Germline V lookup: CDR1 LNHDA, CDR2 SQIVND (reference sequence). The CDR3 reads CASRGQGIRNSPLHF. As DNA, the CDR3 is TGTGCCAGTAGAGGACAGGGAATTAGGAACTCACCCCTCCACTTT. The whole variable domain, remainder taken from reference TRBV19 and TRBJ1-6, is DGGITQSPKYLFRKEGQNVTLSCEQNLNHDAMYWYRQDPGQGLRLIYYSQIVNDFQKGDIAEGYSVSREKKESFPLTVTSAQKNPTAFYLCASRGQGIRNSPLHFGNGTRLTVT.

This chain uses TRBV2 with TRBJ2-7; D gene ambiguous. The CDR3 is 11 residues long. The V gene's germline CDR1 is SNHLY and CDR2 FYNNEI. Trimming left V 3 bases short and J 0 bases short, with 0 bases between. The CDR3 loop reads CASSDSYEQYF. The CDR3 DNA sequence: TGTGCCAGCAGTGACTCCTACGAGCAGTACTTC.

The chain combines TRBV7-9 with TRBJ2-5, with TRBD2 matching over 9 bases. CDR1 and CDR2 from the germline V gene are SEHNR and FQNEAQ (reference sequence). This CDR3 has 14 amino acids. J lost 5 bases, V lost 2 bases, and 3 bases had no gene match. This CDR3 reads CASSLLAGMETQYF. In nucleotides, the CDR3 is TGTGCCAGCAGCTTACTAGCGGGGATGGAGACCCAGTACTTC.

Here the CDR3 reads CASSFSHGSSYEQYF. CDR3 DNA sequence: TGTGCCAGCAGCTTCTCGCATGGAAGCTCCTACGAGCAGTACTTC. The chain employs TRBV7-2 and TRBJ2-7; no clear D. The CDR3 spans 15 residues. CDR1 and CDR2 from the germline V gene are SGHTA and FQGNSA. V was trimmed by 3 bases and J by 0 bases, leaving 12 bases between them.

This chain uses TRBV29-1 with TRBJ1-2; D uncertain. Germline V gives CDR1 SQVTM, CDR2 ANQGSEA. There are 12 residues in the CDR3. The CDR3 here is CSSADSNYGYTF. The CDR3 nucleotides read TGCTCGTCGGCGGACTCCAACTATGGCTACACCTTC.

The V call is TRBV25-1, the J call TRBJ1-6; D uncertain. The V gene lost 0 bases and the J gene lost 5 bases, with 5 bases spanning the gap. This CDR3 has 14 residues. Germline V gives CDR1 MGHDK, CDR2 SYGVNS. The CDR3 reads CASSEYTDNSPLHF. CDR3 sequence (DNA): TGTGCCAGCAGTGAATATACGGATAATTCACCCCTCCACTTT. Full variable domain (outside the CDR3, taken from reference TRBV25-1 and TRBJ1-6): EADIYQTPRYLVIGTGKKITLECSQTMGHDKMYWYQQDPGMELHLIHYSYGVNSTEKGDLSSESTVSRIRTEHFPLTLESARPSHTSQYLCASSEYTDNSPLHFGNGTRLTVT.

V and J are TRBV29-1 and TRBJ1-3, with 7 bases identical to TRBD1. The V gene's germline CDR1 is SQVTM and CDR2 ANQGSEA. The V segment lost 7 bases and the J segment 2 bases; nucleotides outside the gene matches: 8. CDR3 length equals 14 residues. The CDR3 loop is CSAQRQGPGNTIYF. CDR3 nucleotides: TGCAGCGCTCAAAGACAGGGTCCTGGAAACACCATATATTTT.

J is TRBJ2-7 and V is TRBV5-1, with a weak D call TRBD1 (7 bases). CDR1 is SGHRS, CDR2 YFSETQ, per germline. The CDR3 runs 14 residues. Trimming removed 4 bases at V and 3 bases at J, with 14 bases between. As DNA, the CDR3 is TGCGCCAGCAGCCGGGGGACAGAGGACTACGAGCAGTACTTC. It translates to CASSRGTEDYEQYF.

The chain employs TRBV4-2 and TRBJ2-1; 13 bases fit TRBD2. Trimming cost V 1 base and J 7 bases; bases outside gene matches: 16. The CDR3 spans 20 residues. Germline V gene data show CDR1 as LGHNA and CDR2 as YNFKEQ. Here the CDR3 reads CASSQGLRLAGGAGWNEQFF. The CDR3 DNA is TGTGCCAGCAGCCAAGGACTCAGACTAGCGGGGGGCGCTGGGTGGAATGAGCAGTTCTTC.

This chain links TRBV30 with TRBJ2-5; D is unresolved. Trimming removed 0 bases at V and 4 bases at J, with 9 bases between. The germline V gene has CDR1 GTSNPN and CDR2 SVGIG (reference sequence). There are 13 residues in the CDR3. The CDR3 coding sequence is TGTGCCTGGAGTGTACAAGTCTCAGAGACCCAGTACTTC. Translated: CAWSVQVSETQYF.

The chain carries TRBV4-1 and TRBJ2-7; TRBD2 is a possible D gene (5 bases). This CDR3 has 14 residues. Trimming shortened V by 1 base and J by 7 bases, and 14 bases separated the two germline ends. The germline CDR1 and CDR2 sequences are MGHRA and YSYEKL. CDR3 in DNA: TGCGCCAGCAGCCAAGGGACCGGGAACAAGGAGCAGTACTTC. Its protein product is CASSQGTGNKEQYF.

The CDR3 reads CAWSSTSETQYF. CDR3 sequence (DNA): TGTGCCTGGAGTTCCACCTCGGAGACCCAGTACTTC. This rearrangement joins TRBV30 to TRBJ2-5; D is undetermined. The germline CDR1 and CDR2 sequences are GTSNPN and SVGIG (reference sequence). This CDR3 comprises 12 residues. V gave up 2 bases and J gave up 5 bases, with 9 bases separating them.

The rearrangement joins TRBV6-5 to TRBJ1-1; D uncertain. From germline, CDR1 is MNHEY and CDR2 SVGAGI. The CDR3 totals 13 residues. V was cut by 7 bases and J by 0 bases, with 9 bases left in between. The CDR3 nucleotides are TGTGCCAGCAAGAACAGTATGAACACTGAAGCTTTCTTT. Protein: CASKNSMNTEAFF.

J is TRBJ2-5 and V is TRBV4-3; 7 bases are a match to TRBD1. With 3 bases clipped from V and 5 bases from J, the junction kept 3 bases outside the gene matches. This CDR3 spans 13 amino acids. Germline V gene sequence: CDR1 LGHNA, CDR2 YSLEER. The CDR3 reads CASSQARGETQYF. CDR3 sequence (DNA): TGCGCCAGCAGCCAGGCCAGGGGGGAGACCCAGTACTTC.

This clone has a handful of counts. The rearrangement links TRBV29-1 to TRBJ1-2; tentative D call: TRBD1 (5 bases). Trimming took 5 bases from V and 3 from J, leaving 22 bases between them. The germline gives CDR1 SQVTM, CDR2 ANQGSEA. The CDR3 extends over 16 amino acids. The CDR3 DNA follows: TGCAGCGTTCGGGTGCAGGGAAATGTGGAGTACTATGGCTACACCTTC. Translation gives CSVRVQGNVEYYGYTF.

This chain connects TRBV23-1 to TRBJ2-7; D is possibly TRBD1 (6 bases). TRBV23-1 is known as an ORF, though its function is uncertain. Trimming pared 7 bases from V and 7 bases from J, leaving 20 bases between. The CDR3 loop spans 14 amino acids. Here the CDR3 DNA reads TGCGCCAGCACCACAAGGACAGAACCTTTGGAGCAGTACTTC. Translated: CASTTRTEPLEQYF.

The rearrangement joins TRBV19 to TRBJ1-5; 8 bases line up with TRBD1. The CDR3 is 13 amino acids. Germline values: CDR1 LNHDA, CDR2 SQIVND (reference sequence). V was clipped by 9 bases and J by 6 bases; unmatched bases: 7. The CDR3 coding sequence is TGTGCCAGCAGACCGGGACAGGTTCAGCCCCAGCATTTT. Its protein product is CASRPGQVQPQHF.

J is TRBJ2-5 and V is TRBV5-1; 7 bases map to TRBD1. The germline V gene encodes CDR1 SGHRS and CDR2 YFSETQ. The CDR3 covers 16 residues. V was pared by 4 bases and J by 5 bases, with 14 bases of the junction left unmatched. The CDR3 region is CASSPPQGVGSETQYF. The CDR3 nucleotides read TGCGCCAGCAGCCCACCTCAGGGGGTGGGTTCGGAGACCCAGTACTTC.

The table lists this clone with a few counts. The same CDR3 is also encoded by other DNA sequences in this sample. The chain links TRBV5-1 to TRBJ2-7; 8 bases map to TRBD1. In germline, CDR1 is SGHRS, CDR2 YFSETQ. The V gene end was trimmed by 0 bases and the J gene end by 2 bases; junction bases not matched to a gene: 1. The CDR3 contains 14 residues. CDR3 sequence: CASSLETGAYEQYF. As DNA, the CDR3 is TGCGCCAGCAGCTTGGAGACAGGGGCCTACGAGCAGTACTTC.

CDR3 sequence (DNA): TGTGCCAGCAGCTTAAGGACTATCCAAGAGACCCAGTACTTC. Its protein is CASSLRTIQETQYF. The chain is built from TRBV7-9 and TRBJ2-5, with a possible D match to TRBD2 (6 bases). Trimming stripped 2 bases from V and 1 base from J, with 8 bases between. This CDR3 contains 14 residues. CDR1 SEHNR and CDR2 FQNEAQ come from the germline V gene (reference sequence).

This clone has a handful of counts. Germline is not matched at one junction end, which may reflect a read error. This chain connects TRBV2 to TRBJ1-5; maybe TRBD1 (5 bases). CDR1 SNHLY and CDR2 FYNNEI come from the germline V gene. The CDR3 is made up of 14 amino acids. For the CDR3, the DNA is TGTGCCAGCAGTGGTACAGGAAGCAATCGGCCCCAGCATTTT. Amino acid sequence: CASSGTGSNRPQHF.